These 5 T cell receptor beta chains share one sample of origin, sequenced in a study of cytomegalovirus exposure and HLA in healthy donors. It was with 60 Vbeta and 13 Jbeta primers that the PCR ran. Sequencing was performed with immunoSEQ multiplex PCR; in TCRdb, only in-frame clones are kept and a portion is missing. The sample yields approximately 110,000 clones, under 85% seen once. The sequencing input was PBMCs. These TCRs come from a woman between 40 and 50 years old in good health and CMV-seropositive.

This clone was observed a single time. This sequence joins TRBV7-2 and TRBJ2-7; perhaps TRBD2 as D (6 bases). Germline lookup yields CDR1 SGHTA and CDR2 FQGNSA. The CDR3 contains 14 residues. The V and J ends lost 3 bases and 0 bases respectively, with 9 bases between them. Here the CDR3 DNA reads TGTGCCAGCAGCTTGGACTATAGCTCCTACGAGCAGTACTTC. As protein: CASSLDYSSYEQYF.

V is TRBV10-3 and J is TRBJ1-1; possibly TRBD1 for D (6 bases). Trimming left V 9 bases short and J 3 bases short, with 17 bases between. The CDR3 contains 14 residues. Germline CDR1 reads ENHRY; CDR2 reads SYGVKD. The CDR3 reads CAISRAGVDTEAFF. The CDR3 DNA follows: TGTGCCATTTCTAGGGCAGGGGTAGACACTGAAGCTTTCTTT.

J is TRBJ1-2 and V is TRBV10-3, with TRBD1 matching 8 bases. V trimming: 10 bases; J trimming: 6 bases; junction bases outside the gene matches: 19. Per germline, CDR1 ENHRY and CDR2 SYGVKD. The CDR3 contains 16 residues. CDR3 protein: CATTPGGVWGDNGYTF. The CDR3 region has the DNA TGTGCCACCACCCCAGGGGGCGTGTGGGGGGACAATGGCTACACCTTC.

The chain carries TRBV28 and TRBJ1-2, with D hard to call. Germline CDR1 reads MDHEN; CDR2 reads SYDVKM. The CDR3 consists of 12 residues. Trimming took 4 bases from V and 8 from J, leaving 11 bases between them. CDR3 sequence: CASSSPFRGYTF. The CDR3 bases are TGTGCCAGCAGTTCCCCTTTTCGGGGCTACACCTTC.

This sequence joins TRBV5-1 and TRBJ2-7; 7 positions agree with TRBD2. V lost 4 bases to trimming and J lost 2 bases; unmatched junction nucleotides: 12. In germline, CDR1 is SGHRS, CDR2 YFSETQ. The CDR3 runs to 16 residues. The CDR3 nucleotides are TGCGCCAGCAGCCCCGGCGGGCTAGCGGCCACCTACGAGCAGTACTTC. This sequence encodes CASSPGGLAATYEQYF.